This TCR beta chain was documented in a study of blood T cell repertoires in COVID-19. The wider study: Spain, Italy and the United States supplied samples that represented acute and convalescent COVID-19. From T cells, B-cell-depleted T cells, or PBMCs came the material, which was cDNA or gDNA.

How the authors handled the data: Estimation of nucleated cell counts was performed using reference gene primer amplification. The protocol was immunoSEQ multiplex PCR, while the TCRdb copy is restricted to in-frame clones and leaves out a portion. The V and J calls and clone size are taken from that table; D and trimming were inferred from the DNA. This repertoire shows over 350,000 clones, 88% found once; its top ten account for less than 1.5%. Germline loops: CDR1 MDHEN, CDR2 SYDVKM. The CDR3 spans 16 residues. Trimming removed 2 bases from V and 2 bases from J, with 13 bases in between. The TCR comes from a young woman who had recovered from COVID-19. The J gene is TRBJ1-5, the V gene TRBV28; D not certain. The sequenced material came from PBMCs or T cells enriched from blood (not recorded which). The CDR3 reads CASSLARGVRNQPQHF. The CDR3 coding sequence is TGTGCCAGCAGTTTAGCCCGGGGAGTGCGCAATCAGCCCCAGCATTTT.